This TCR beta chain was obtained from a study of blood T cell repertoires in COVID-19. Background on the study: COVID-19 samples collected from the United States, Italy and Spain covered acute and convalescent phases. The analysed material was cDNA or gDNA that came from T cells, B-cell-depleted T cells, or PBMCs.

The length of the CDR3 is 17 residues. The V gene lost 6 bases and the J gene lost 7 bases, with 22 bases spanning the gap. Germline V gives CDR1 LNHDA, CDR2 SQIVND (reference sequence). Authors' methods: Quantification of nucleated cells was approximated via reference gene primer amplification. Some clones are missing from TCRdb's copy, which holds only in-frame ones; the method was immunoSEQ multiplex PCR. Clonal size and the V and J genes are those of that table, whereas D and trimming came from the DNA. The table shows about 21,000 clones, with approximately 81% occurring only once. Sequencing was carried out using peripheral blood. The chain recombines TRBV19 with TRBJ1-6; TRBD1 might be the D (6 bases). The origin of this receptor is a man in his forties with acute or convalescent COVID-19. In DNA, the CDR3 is TGTGCCAGTAGGGAGGACAGCTTTCTCGAAGAGAATTCACCCCTCCACTTT. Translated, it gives CASREDSFLEENSPLHF.